Detailed here is one TCR beta chain. In the authors' methods: Cell counts per sample came from amplifying reference gene primers. Libraries were prepared by immunoSEQ multiplex PCR; TCRdb keeps only in-frame clonotypes and omits some of them. Clone size and the V and J calls come from that table; the DNA yielded D and trimming. The top ten hold over 6% of the sample, which has roughly 260,000 clones, about nine tenths seen once. These data belong to a study of blood T cell repertoires in COVID-19. Study in general: COVID-19 samples, acute and convalescent, were from the United States, Italy and Spain.

Unmatched junction bases numbered 4, after V lost 4 bases and J lost 4 bases. CDR1 SNHLY and CDR2 FYNNEI come from the germline V gene. The CDR3 covers 16 residues. Participants came from under 30 US areas, aged roughly 18 to 95 years. Participant-reported clinical history was the basis for cohort assignment. The sequenced material came from PBMCs or T cells enriched from blood (not recorded which). This receptor was taken from a woman aged 25-40 years with acute COVID-19. The chain employs TRBV2 and TRBJ2-2; 12 nucleotides align to TRBD1. CDR3 DNA: TGTGCCAGCAGTGCCGGGACAGGGGGCGTCACCGGGGAGCTGTTTTTT. It is translated as CASSAGTGGVTGELFF.